This TCR beta chain came from a study of blood T cell repertoires in COVID-19. About the study: The study drew acute and convalescent COVID-19 samples from the United States, Italy and Spain. Sample material is recorded as cDNA or gDNA derived from T cells, B-cell-depleted T cells, or PBMCs.

Germline CDR1 reads SGHNT; CDR2 reads YYREEE (reference sequence). The CDR3 spans 15 residues. V lost 1 base, J lost 5 bases, and 10 bases lay in between. Per the original data handling: Using reference gene primer amplification, nucleated cell counts were estimated. Generated by immunoSEQ multiplex PCR, the TCRdb table keeps only in-frame clones and is missing some. V and J calls and clone size are copied from that table; D and trimming were computed from the DNA. The sample has roughly 260,000 clones; about 87% are singletons. This chain links TRBV5-4 with TRBJ1-6; D is unclear. The TCR originated in a man aged 55 to 69 who had recovered from COVID-19. Sequencing was performed on peripheral blood. This CDR3 reads CASSLPGGNNSPLHF. DNA for the CDR3: TGTGCCAGCAGCTTGCCAGGTGGTAATAATTCACCCCTCCACTTT.